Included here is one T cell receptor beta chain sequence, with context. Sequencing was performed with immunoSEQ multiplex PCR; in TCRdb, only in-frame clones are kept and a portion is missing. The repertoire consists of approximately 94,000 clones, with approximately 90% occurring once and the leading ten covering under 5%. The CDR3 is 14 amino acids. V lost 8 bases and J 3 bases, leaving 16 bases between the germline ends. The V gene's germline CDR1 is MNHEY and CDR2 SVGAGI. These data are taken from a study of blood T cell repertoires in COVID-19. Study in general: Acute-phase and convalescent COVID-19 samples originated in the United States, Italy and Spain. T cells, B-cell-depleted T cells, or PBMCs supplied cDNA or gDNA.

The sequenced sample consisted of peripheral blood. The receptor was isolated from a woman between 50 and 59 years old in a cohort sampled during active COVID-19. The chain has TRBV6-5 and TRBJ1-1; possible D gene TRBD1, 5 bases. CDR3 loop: CASLTRGEDTEAFF. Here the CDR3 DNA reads TGTGCCAGCCTTACCCGAGGGGAGGACACTGAAGCTTTCTTT.